Listed below are T cell receptor beta chains from one sample, sequenced in a study of T cell changes during pregnancy in multiple sclerosis. The table came from immunoSEQ multiplex PCR; TCRdb's copy has only in-frame clones and leaves some out. The sample comprises 25,000 to 35,000 clones, about nine tenths of which are singletons, and about a tenth rests with the top ten. Sample: CD8+ T cells from peripheral blood mononuclear cells, taken in the first trimester of pregnancy. All receptors come from a female donor with multiple sclerosis, enrolled in a pregnancy study. Both conserved end residues are part of each CDR3. The D gene is left open where the match is weak. Where a row states a size, it is once, few, many or the class of an expanded clone; other rows omit it.

clone size	D gene	V gene	J gene	CDR3 DNA	CDR3 protein
-	TRBD1	TRBV5-1	TRBJ1-2	TGCGCCAGCAGCTTGACAGGGGGCGCGTATGGCTACACCTTC	CASSLTGGAYGYTF
-	-	TRBV28	TRBJ2-2	TGTGCCAGCAGTTTAGAGGTCACCGCGTTCACCGGGGAGCTGTTTTTT	CASSLEVTAFTGELFF
-	-	TRBV9	TRBJ1-2	TGTGCCAGAGGGGGGGAATTTGGTCGGCTTGGCTACACCTTC	CARGGEFGRLGYTF
-	TRBD1	TRBV2	TRBJ1-4	TGTGCCAGCAGCCAATCCCCATCGGGGACAGGGGGGCTAACTACCGAAAAACTGTTTTTT	CASSQSPSGTGGLTTEKLFF
once	-	TRBV7-8	TRBJ1-2	TGTGCCAGCAGCTTAGTAGGGGTCGGCTACACCTTC	CASSLVGVGYTF
-	TRBD2	TRBV30	TRBJ2-2	TGTGCCTGGAACCCGGGACTAGCGTCCGGGGAGCTGTTTTTT	CAWNPGLASGELFF
-	-	TRBV7-9	TRBJ2-1	TGTGCCAGCAGCTTAGAAGCGGTCTCCTACAATGAGCAGTTCTTC	CASSLEAVSYNEQFF
-	-	TRBV4-1	TRBJ1-4	TGCGCCAGCAGCCAAGATGGAGGGGCTTATAATGAAAAACTGTTTTTT	CASSQDGGAYNEKLFF
-	-	TRBV27	TRBJ1-1	TGTGCCAGCAGTTTAATCCCGTCAGGGGACGGGACTGAAGCTTTCTTT	CASSLIPSGDGTEAFF
-	-	TRBV25-1	TRBJ2-7	TGTGCCAGCTGGCAGGGGGGACTTGGGCAGTACTTC	CASWQGGLGQYF
-	-	TRBV5-1	TRBJ1-1	TGCGCCAGCAGCTTCGGTGGGGGCGTAGGCCCTGAAGCTTTCTTT	CASSFGGGVGPEAFF
-	-	TRBV9	TRBJ2-3	TGTGCCAGCAGCGTAGCTCTCGGGATCACAGATACGCAGTATTTT	CASSVALGITDTQYF
-	TRBD1	TRBV7-2	TRBJ1-6	TGTGCCAGCAGCCCACGACAGGGGACATATAATTCACCCCTCCACTTT	CASSPRQGTYNSPLHF
once	TRBD1	TRBV19	TRBJ1-1	TGTGCCAGTACCCTACTTTCCGACAGGGAAACTGAAGCTTTCTTT	CASTLLSDRETEAFF
-	TRBD1	TRBV6-4	TRBJ2-2	TGTGCCAGCAGTCCCGGGACAGGGGGCCCCGGGGAGCTGTTTTTT	CASSPGTGGPGELFF
-	-	TRBV5-1	TRBJ1-2	TGCGCCAGCAGCCTGCGGGACAACTATGGCTACACCTTC	CASSLRDNYGYTF
once	-	TRBV7-9	TRBJ2-1	TGTGCCAGCAGCCCCTCATCCGGGACTGTTCTCTACAATGAGCAGTTCTTC	CASSPSSGTVLYNEQFF
-	-	TRBV7-9	TRBJ1-5	TGTGCCAGCGCTACTGGCAATCAGCCCCAGCATTTT	CASATGNQPQHF
once	-	TRBV7-2	TRBJ2-1	TGTGCCAGCAGCGCACAGGGAGAAGCCTACAATGAGCAGTTCTTC	CASSAQGEAYNEQFF
-	TRBD1	TRBV9	TRBJ2-5	TGTGCCAGCAGCGGGGACAGTCGGGAGACCCAGTACTTC	CASSGDSRETQYF
-	-	TRBV18	TRBJ1-1	TGTGCCAGCTCACCACCACACACGAACACTGAAGCTTTCTTT	CASSPPHTNTEAFF
-	-	TRBV5-8	TRBJ1-4	TGTGCCAGCAGCTTACTGGGGCGGAACAATGAAAAACTGTTTTTT	CASSLLGRNNEKLFF
-	-	TRBV6-1	TRBJ2-3	TGTGCCAGCAGTGAAGATCCGGGAGCGGACCCAGATACGCAGTATTTT	CASSEDPGADPDTQYF
-	-	TRBV15	TRBJ1-1	TGTGCCACCAGCAGAGATCTAACGGGGACTACCGCTGAAGCTTTCTTT	CATSRDLTGTTAEAFF
-	-	TRBV27	TRBJ1-3	TGTGCCAGCAGTTTAGCAGGGTCGGCTGGAAACACCATATATTTT	CASSLAGSAGNTIYF
-	-	TRBV12-5	TRBJ1-1	TGTGCTAGCAGGGAGGGGAACACTGAAGCTTTCTTT	CASREGNTEAFF
-	TRBD1	TRBV13	TRBJ1-6	TGTGCCAGCAGCTTAAGTCCCGGGACAGGGAACAATTCACCCCTCCACTTT	CASSLSPGTGNNSPLHF
-	TRBD2	TRBV6-1	TRBJ2-1	TGTGCCAGCAGTGAAATTACTAGCGGGAGCAATGAGCAGTTCTTC	CASSEITSGSNEQFF
-	-	TRBV6-4	TRBJ2-3	TGTGCCAGCAGTGACTCCCCGGGCACAGATACGCAGTATTTT	CASSDSPGTDTQYF
-	-	TRBV28	TRBJ2-5	TGTGCCAGCAGTCTTCTACGTGTGGAAGAGACCCAGTACTTC	CASSLLRVEETQYF
-	-	TRBV4-3	TRBJ2-6	TGCGCCAGCAGCCAAGGTTCCTCTCTTGGGGCCAACGTCCTGACTTTC	CASSQGSSLGANVLTF
-	-	TRBV15	TRBJ1-5	TGTGCCACCAGCAGAGATACTTATAGCAATCAGCCCCAGCATTTT	CATSRDTYSNQPQHF
-	-	TRBV27	TRBJ2-5	TGTGCCAGCAGTTCCACGGACAGTAACCAAGAGACCCAGTACTTC	CASSSTDSNQETQYF
-	-	TRBV11-3	TRBJ2-7	TGTGCCAGCAGCTTAGAAGGGATAGGGCACAGGAGCTCCTACGAGCAGTACTTC	CASSLEGIGHRSSYEQYF
-	-	TRBV4-1	TRBJ1-1	TGCGCCAGCAGCCAAGAAGCGGGGGGCACTGAAGCTTTCTTT	CASSQEAGGTEAFF